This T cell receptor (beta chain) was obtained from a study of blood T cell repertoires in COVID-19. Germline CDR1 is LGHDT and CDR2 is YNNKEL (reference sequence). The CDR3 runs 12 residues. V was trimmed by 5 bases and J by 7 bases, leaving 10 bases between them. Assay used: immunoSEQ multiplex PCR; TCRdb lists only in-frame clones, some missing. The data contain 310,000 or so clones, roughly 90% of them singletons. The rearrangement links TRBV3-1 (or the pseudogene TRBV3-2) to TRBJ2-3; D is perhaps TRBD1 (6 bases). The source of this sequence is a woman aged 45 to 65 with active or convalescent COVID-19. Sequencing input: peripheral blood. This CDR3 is CASSLQGHTQYF. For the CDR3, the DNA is TGTGCCAGCAGCTTACAGGGACATACGCAGTATTTT.